A selection of T cell receptor beta chains follows, all from one sample in a study of immune heterogeneity within non-small cell lung tumors. TCRdb reprocessed the multiplex PCR reads with MiXCR, giving one entry per CDR3 protein. The top ten clones hold about 4% of a sample with 8,000 to 13,000 distinct CDR3 sequences, under 20% of them seen once. The sample consisted of lung tumor tissue. Every receptor here comes from a man between 40 and 49 years old with non-small cell lung cancer. CDR3s include the opening cysteine and the closing phenylalanine or tryptophan. The D gene is left open where the match is weak. Size values are once, few and many counts, or a class for expanded clones, and some rows have none.

d_gene	abundance	v_gene	j_gene	CDR3aa	CDR3nt
.	many	TRBV5-4	TRBJ1-2	CASSLAIGGGYTF	TGTGCCAGCAGCTTGGCAATCGGGGGAGGCTACACCTTC
.	medium-sized	TRBV30	TRBJ2-1	CAWSLGSPNEQFF	TGTGCCTGGAGTCTAGGGTCACCCAATGAGCAGTTCTTC
.	many	TRBV7-3	TRBJ2-2	CASSLAQADTGELFF	TGTGCCAGCAGCTTAGCGCAGGCAGACACCGGGGAGCTGTTTTTT
.	.	TRBV4-2	TRBJ2-1	CASSQAQGRNEQFF	TGTGCCAGCAGCCAAGCTCAGGGGCGGAATGAGCAGTTCTTC
TRBD1	many	TRBV28	TRBJ1-5	CASSRQGAGNQPQHF	TGTGCCAGCAGTCGACAGGGGGCCGGAAATCAGCCCCAGCATTTT
.	medium-sized	TRBV11-2	TRBJ2-3	CASSFSPGPPDTQYF	TGTGCCAGCAGCTTCTCACCGGGACCCCCAGATACGCAGTATTTT
.	many	TRBV6-2/TRBV6-3	TRBJ2-6	CASSPPGANVLTF	TGTGCCAGCAGTCCCCCTGGGGCCAACGTCCTGACTTTC
.	few	TRBV12-3/TRBV12-4	TRBJ2-7	CASSLGRDYEQYF	TGTGCCAGCAGTTTAGGAAGGGACTACGAGCAGTACTTC
TRBD1	once	TRBV10-3	TRBJ1-6	CAISPGQSNSPLHF	TGTGCCATCAGTCCGGGACAGTCTAATTCACCCCTCCACTTT
.	many	TRBV29-1	TRBJ2-2	CSVTLIAGELFF	TGCAGCGTGACCCTCATCGCCGGGGAGCTGTTTTTT
.	many	TRBV24-1	TRBJ2-3	CATSEPSGTQYF	TGTGCCACCAGTGAGCCCTCGGGTACGCAGTATTTT
.	medium-sized	TRBV12-3/TRBV12-4	TRBJ1-2	CASSLEQQYGYTF	TGTGCCAGCAGTTTAGAGCAGCAATATGGCTACACCTTC
.	medium-sized	TRBV4-3	TRBJ2-2	CASSPGASGELFF	TGCGCCAGCAGCCCAGGGGCGTCCGGGGAGCTGTTTTTT
TRBD2	.	TRBV6-5	TRBJ2-2	CASSSGTSVRELFF	TGTGCCAGCAGTTCAGGGACTAGCGTGAGGGAGCTGTTTTTT
.	medium-sized	TRBV25-1	TRBJ1-2	CASSEWGTAANYGYTF	TGTGCCAGCAGTGAATGGGGCACCGCCGCTAACTATGGCTACACCTTC
TRBD2	many	TRBV20-1	TRBJ2-1	CSATLPSGVINEQFF	TGCAGTGCTACCCTGCCTAGCGGGGTTATAAATGAGCAGTTCTTC
.	many	TRBV7-6	TRBJ1-2	CASSFGRGNYGYTF	TGTGCCAGCAGCTTTGGCAGGGGTAACTATGGCTACACCTTC
.	.	TRBV28	TRBJ1-6	CASSLARTVNSPLHF	TGCGCCAGCAGCTTGGCACGCACCGTTAATTCACCCCTCCACTTT
.	many	TRBV18	TRBJ1-1	CASSHATRADTEAFF	TGTGCCAGCTCACATGCAACCAGGGCGGATACTGAAGCTTTCTTT
TRBD1	.	TRBV18	TRBJ2-7	CASSQGAPPYEQYF	TGTGCCAGCTCCCAGGGGGCTCCTCCCTACGAGCAGTACTTC
.	medium-sized	TRBV12-5	TRBJ2-3	CASGFRDTQYF	TGTGCTAGTGGTTTTCGAGATACGCAGTATTTT
.	medium-sized	TRBV28	TRBJ2-2	CASITSVHTGELFF	TGTGCCAGCATAACGTCAGTGCACACCGGGGAGCTGTTTTTT
.	many	TRBV6-1	TRBJ2-2	CASSLSTASTTGELFF	TGTGCCAGCAGTTTGTCAACAGCCTCGACCACCGGGGAGCTGTTTTTT
TRBD1	medium-sized	TRBV6-1	TRBJ1-1	CASSWDREAGAFF	TGTGCCAGCAGCTGGGACAGGGAGGCAGGCGCTTTCTTT
.	many	TRBV6-6	TRBJ2-6	CASSYSGVPSSGANVLTF	TGTGCCAGCAGTTACTCGGGCGTACCAAGCTCTGGGGCCAACGTCCTGACTTTC
.	many	TRBV7-3	TRBJ2-7	CASSSLDKREQYF	TGTGCCAGCAGCTCCTTGGACAAGCGCGAGCAGTACTTC
.	many	TRBV18	TRBJ2-5	CASSPLTAQETQYF	TGTGCCAGCTCACCACTAACAGCCCAAGAGACCCAGTACTTC
TRBD1	many	TRBV19	TRBJ2-5	CASSDSGQVAETQYF	TGTGCCAGTAGTGACTCGGGACAGGTGGCGGAGACCCAGTACTTC
.	.	TRBV6-5	TRBJ2-7	CASSYSALNRNEQYF	TGTGCCAGCAGTTACTCAGCATTGAACCGGAACGAGCAGTACTTC
.	medium-sized	TRBV19	TRBJ2-7	CASQSRGYEQYF	TGTGCCAGCCAAAGTCGGGGGTACGAGCAGTACTTC
.	medium-sized	TRBV6-1	TRBJ1-5	CASKRGAGGNQPQHF	TGTGCCAGCAAAAGGGGAGCCGGGGGCAATCAGCCCCAGCATTTT
.	.	TRBV27	TRBJ2-7	CASRENQGYEQYF	TGTGCCAGCAGGGAGAACCAGGGCTACGAGCAGTACTTC
.	many	TRBV7-9	TRBJ1-1	CASSQTLNTEAFF	TGTGCCAGCAGCCAAACATTGAACACTGAAGCTTTCTTT
.	few	TRBV28	TRBJ2-7	CASRGSYEQYF	TGTGCCAGCAGGGGGTCCTACGAGCAGTACTTC
TRBD1	.	TRBV11-2	TRBJ2-7	CASSPRTGGGNEQYF	TGTGCCAGCAGCCCGAGGACAGGGGGCGGGAACGAGCAGTACTTC
.	many	TRBV6-1	TRBJ2-1	CASSLDQGLGQFF	TGTGCCAGCAGTTTAGACCAAGGCCTAGGGCAGTTCTTC
.	medium-sized	TRBV5-1	TRBJ1-2	CASSLDNYGYTF	TGCGCCAGCAGCTTGGACAACTATGGCTACACCTTC